The present T cell receptor (beta chain) was sequenced within a study of blood T cell repertoires in COVID-19. Study overall: Italy, Spain and the United States were the sources of the convalescent and acute COVID-19 samples. T cells, B-cell-depleted T cells, or PBMCs provided the cDNA or gDNA that served as material.

Authors' processing steps: Scientists estimated how many nucleated cells there were by amplifying reference gene primers. Sequencing used immunoSEQ multiplex PCR; TCRdb keeps in-frame clones, though not all of them. V and J calls and clone size are as listed in that table; D and trimming were resolved from the DNA. Of 200,000 to 250,000 clones listed, approximately 86% are singletons. V was shortened by 4 bases and J by 9 bases, with 16 bases between the two germline ends. CDR1 is SGHTA, CDR2 FQGNSA, per germline. This CDR3 is built from 15 residues. Sequenced material: peripheral blood. The receptor comes from a woman aged 25 to 39 who had recovered from COVID-19. V gene TRBV7-2 combines with J gene TRBJ1-6; D is unresolved. The CDR3 here is CASSSSSVVGSPLHF. The DNA of the CDR3 is TGTGCCAGCAGCTCTTCTAGTGTGGTAGGTTCACCCCTCCACTTT.